This T cell receptor beta chain was documented in a study of cytomegalovirus exposure and HLA in healthy donors. Overall study results and limits: A few V segments could not be told apart, such as TRBV6-2 and TRBV6-3, and were left out.

Concerning this clone itself: Its matching antigen is unknown.

Primers included in the PCR were 60 Vbeta and 13 Jbeta primers. The method was immunoSEQ multiplex PCR; TCRdb's version includes in-frame clones alone and lacks a portion of them. The sample holds about 130,000 clones, roughly 80% seen once. The CDR3 contains 14 residues. Germline-derived CDR1 and CDR2 are MRHNA and SNTAGT. Losses at the gene ends were 9 bases for V and 5 bases for J; bases not matched to a gene: 10. The specimen sequenced was PBMCs. The source of this sequence is a man younger than 45 in good health and CMV-seronegative. V and J are TRBV6-4 and TRBJ2-1, with 7 bases identical to TRBD1. CDR3 region: CARKQDRPHNEQFF. CDR3 coding DNA: TGTGCCAGGAAACAGGACAGGCCGCACAATGAGCAGTTCTTC.